This T cell receptor beta chain came from a study of T-cell reconstitution after alpha-beta-depleted transplantation in children (dated by TCRdb to 2016 to 2017). Notes on the research overall: Using TCR repertoire profiling, the study quantitatively followed how T-cell immune reconstitution unfolded in children after TCRalphabeta/CD19-depleted allogeneic hematopoietic cell transplantation.

There are many counts of this clonotype. Its antigen is currently not known. No qualities accompany the bases; no much larger clone lies one base away. V loses 8 bases at its end and J loses 1 base; junction bases beyond the gene matches: 7. CDR1 and CDR2, per the germline V gene (reference sequence), are SEHNR and FQNEAQ. Taken from cysteine to phenylalanine, the CDR3 has 15 residues. Just CDR3 DNA is preserved here, 45 bases in frame from base 1. Libraries were constructed by PCR. Sequenced using an Illumina HiSeq 2500. Molecular barcoding was employed in the preparation of TCR libraries, with unique molecular identifiers being used to normalize TCRbeta repertoire quantification. The public sequencing data were trimmed at Q25 with fastp and processed into clonotypes with MiXCR by TCRdb, which kept only in-frame beta chains. Rows are combined by CDR3 protein, so each entry shows the most common genes and DNA. This sample comprises some 240,000 distinct CDR3 sequences, approximately 12% of them detected only once. The ten largest clones capture about 2.6% of the sample.

The rearrangement combines TRBV7-9 with TRBJ2-1, and 8 junctional nucleotides match TRBD1. The input for sequencing was PBMCs from the stem cell graft donor, taken from the stem cell graft. This TCR was recovered from a human donor who donated a stem cell graft to a child with acute lymphoblastic leukemia. The DNA reads TGTGCCAGCGGGGGGACAGGCTTTTCCTACAATGAGCAGTTCTTC. It specifies CASGGTGFSYNEQFF.